This T cell receptor beta chain was sequenced during a study of T-cell memory formation after mild COVID-19. Points from the study as a whole: The pre-infection memory compartment contained some responding clones, suggesting cross-reactive memory joined. What remained unconfirmed was the SARS-CoV-2 specificity of second-wave clones peaking on day 37.

A few counts support this clonotype. What it binds is unknown. TCRdb reprocessed the 5' RACE reads via MiXCR and lists one record per CDR3 protein. The sample lists 550,000 to 700,000 distinct CDR3 sequences; roughly 17% were seen once. The V end was cut by 2 bases, the J end by 2 bases, with 19 bases between. There are 18 residues in the CDR3. Germline CDR1 is SGHRS and CDR2 is YFSETQ. The specimen was PBMCs or a T cell subset sorted from them (not recorded which). The chain carries TRBV5-1 and TRBJ2-2; D gene uncertain. This TCR was recovered from an adult woman who had mild COVID-19 (a few samples of this study predate the infection). Cell type and time point are not known. The CDR3: CASSLTARSNLNTGELFF. The CDR3 bases are TGCGCCAGCAGCTTAACGGCACGGTCTAACCTCAACACCGGGGAGCTGTTTTTT.